These 15 T cell receptor beta chains were sequenced from one sample in a study of regulatory T cells in long-lasting Graves disease. With iRepertoire HTBI primers and Arm-PCR of CDR3 regions, TCR beta libraries were built. TCRdb redid the calling of the multiplex PCR reads with MiXCR, one entry per CDR3 protein. This sample carries almost 450,000 distinct CDR3 sequences, about 15% of them seen once, and the ten largest clones take roughly a tenth. Time point given: newly diagnosed GD, antithyroid drugs for less than 3 months. PBMCs were the source of the RNA used for TCR sequencing. These data also featured in a second study, about T cells in Graves' hyperthyroidism and ophthalmopathy.

The sequences come from peripheral blood mononuclear cells (PBMCs), collected at new diagnosis, from a patient treated with antithyroid drugs. The origin of the receptors is a woman in her thirties with Graves disease.

This clonotype was detected ten times or more. V usage is TRBV6-1 and J usage is TRBJ2-7; 7 bases map to TRBD2. The junction had 3 bases not matched to a gene; V was cut back by 7 bases and J by 0 bases. Germline values: CDR1 MNHNS, CDR2 SASEGT. The CDR3 runs to 13 residues. CDR3 amino acids: CASISSGSYEQYF. In DNA, the CDR3 is TGTGCCAGCATATCTAGCGGCTCCTACGAGCAGTACTTC.

There are many counts of this clonotype. This chain joins TRBV30 and TRBJ2-1; D perhaps matches TRBD2 (5 bases). CDR1 is GTSNPN, CDR2 SVGIG, per germline (reference sequence). V lost 0 bases and J 1 base, leaving 16 bases between the germline ends. This CDR3 spans 17 amino acids. The CDR3 DNA follows: TGTGCCTGGAGTGTAGGAGGTGGCTTGGCTTCCTACAATGAGCAGTTCTTC. Its protein is CAWSVGGGLASYNEQFF.

About this clonotype itself: This may arise from a read error, as a much more abundant clone is one base away. The chain is built from TRBV6-2 or TRBV6-3 and TRBJ2-7, with TRBD2 as a possible D gene (6 bases). The germline CDR1 and CDR2 sequences are MNHEY and SVGEGT. CDR3 length: 14 amino acids. The CDR3: CASSPGIAEYGQYF. CDR3 sequence (DNA): TGTGCCAGCAGTCCTGGGATAGCGGAGTACGGGCAGTACTTC.

The sample holds many counts of this clonotype. The chain couples TRBV29-1 to TRBJ2-1; 11 bases fit TRBD1. J gave up 5 bases and V 4 bases, and 4 bases lay outside the gene matches. This CDR3 comprises 14 residues. In germline, CDR1 is SQVTM, CDR2 ANQGSEA. CDR3 sequence (DNA): TGCAGCGTTGGCCGGGACAGGGGGGACAATGAGCAGTTCTTC. Translation gives CSVGRDRGDNEQFF.

The chain has TRBV7-2 and TRBJ2-3, with 12 bases matching TRBD2. Unmatched junction bases numbered 7, after V lost 3 bases and J lost 9 bases. The germline V gene has CDR1 SGHTA and CDR2 FQGNSA. The CDR3 consists of 15 residues. CDR3 nucleotides: TGTGCCAGCAGCTTTAGGTGGACTAGCGGGATGACGCAGTATTTT. It is translated as CASSFRWTSGMTQYF.

This clonotype was observed once. A much bigger clone sits one base away, suggesting this may be a read error. The chain employs TRBV6-1 and TRBJ2-1, with TRBD2 identical over 8 bases. After removal of 5 bases from V and 8 bases from J, the junction contained 14 bases not matched to a gene. The CDR3 has 16 residues. Germline V gene data show CDR1 as MNHNS and CDR2 as SASEGT. CDR3 nucleotides: TGTGCCAGCAGTCACTCGGACCTAGCGGGTAAGGATGAGCAGTTCTTC. Amino acids: CASSHSDLAGKDEQFF.

In its sample, this clonotype was seen many times. The chain recombines TRBV12-3 or TRBV12-4 with TRBJ1-3, with D uncertain. The CDR3 totals 14 residues. With 1 base removed from V and 4 bases from J, the gap between germline ends came to 8 bases. The CDR3 loop reads CASSLDTYGNTIYF. DNA for the CDR3: TGTGCCAGCAGTTTAGACACATACGGAAACACCATATATTTT.

This clonotype was found many times. V and J are TRBV2 and TRBJ2-1; 9 positions agree with TRBD1. The CDR3 is 15 amino acids. CDR1 and CDR2 (germline): SNHLY, FYNNEI. After removal of 5 bases from V and 9 bases from J, the junction contained 11 bases not matched to a gene. CDR3 nucleotide sequence: TGTGCCAGCAGTTGGGACAGGGCCCCTCAGGGTGAGCAGTTCTTC. It yields the protein CASSWDRAPQGEQFF. Full variable domain (outside the CDR3, taken from reference TRBV2 and TRBJ2-1): EPEVTQTPSHQVTQMGQEVILRCVPISNHLYFYWYRQILGQKVEFLVSFYNNEISEKSEIFDDQFSVERPDGSNFTLKIRSTKLEDSAMYFCASSWDRAPQGEQFFGPGTRLTVL.

In the case of this clonotype: A much larger clone sits a single nucleotide away, making a read error possible. V gene TRBV7-3 combines with J gene TRBJ1-2; the D is unclear. The CDR3 has 13 residues. The germline gives CDR1 SGHTA, CDR2 FQGTGA. The CDR3 coding sequence is TGTGCCGGCAGCTTGGCCAACTACTATGGCTACACCTTC. It yields the protein CAGSLANYYGYTF. The full variable domain, in which reference TRBV7-3 and TRBJ1-2 provide the parts outside the CDR3, is GAGVSQTPSNKVTEKGKYVELRCDPISGHTALYWYRQSLGQGPEFLIYFQGTGAADDSGLPNDRFFAVRPEGSVSTLKIQRTERGDSAVYLCAGSLANYYGYTFGSGTRLTVV.

This clonotype occurred many times. The V and J genes are TRBV24-1 and TRBJ2-5; no clear D. Germline V gene lookup returns CDR1 KGHDR and CDR2 SFDVKD. V was cut by 9 bases and J by 5 bases, with 9 bases left in between. The CDR3 is 11 amino acids. For the CDR3, the DNA is TGTGCCACCGGGGAAGGCGAGACCCAGTACTTC. It specifies CATGEGETQYF.

The chain links TRBV4-1 to TRBJ1-6, with unresolved D. Trimming took off 4 bases at V and 6 bases at J, with 7 bases between the two ends. CDR3 length: 13 residues. Germline values: CDR1 MGHRA, CDR2 YSYEKL. The CDR3 is CASSPMGNSPLHF. The DNA of the CDR3 is TGCGCCAGCAGCCCCATGGGTAATTCACCCCTCCACTTT.

A remark on this clonotype: A read error likely explains this, since a far larger clone differs by one base. The V gene is TRBV2, the J gene TRBJ2-3; possible D gene TRBD1, 6 bases. TRBJ2-7 matches the DNA end more closely, so the J call is doubtful. This CDR3 comprises 14 residues. The germline CDR1 and CDR2 sequences are SNHLY and FYNNEI. The CDR3 protein is CASTIGGARDEQYF. The CDR3 DNA reads TGTGCCAGCACAATAGGGGGAGCCAGGGACGAGCAGTACTTC.

At least ten counts were recorded for this clonotype. The V gene is TRBV6-1, the J gene TRBJ1-1; a possible D gene is TRBD1 (5 bases). Trimming removed 6 bases from V and 11 bases from J, with 19 bases in between. CDR3 size: 13 residues. From germline, CDR1 is MNHNS and CDR2 SASEGT. CDR3 residues: CASSPNRQGRAFF. The CDR3 DNA follows: TGTGCCAGCAGCCCAAACCGGCAGGGACGTGCTTTCTTT.

This clonotype was seen many times. CDR3 nucleotide sequence: TGTGCCAGCAGCTTGTGGCCAGGGGGCCCGAACACCGGGGAGCTGTTTTTT. Translation: CASSLWPGGPNTGELFF. V gene TRBV5-6 combines with J gene TRBJ2-2, with 8 bases fitting TRBD1. The CDR3 totals 17 residues. Looked up from germline, CDR1 is SGHDT and CDR2 is YYEEEE. The V segment lost 1 base and the J segment 0 bases; nucleotides outside the gene matches: 5.

About this clonotype: Its ends do not fully match the called genes, so a read error is possible. This chain links TRBV28 with TRBJ2-3, with no clear D. Germline V lookup: CDR1 MDHEN, CDR2 SYDVKM. The CDR3 is made up of 14 amino acids. The CDR3: CASSHPPKADTQYF. The CDR3 nucleotides read TGCGCCAGCAGTCACCCCCCCAAGGCAGATACGCAGTATTTT.